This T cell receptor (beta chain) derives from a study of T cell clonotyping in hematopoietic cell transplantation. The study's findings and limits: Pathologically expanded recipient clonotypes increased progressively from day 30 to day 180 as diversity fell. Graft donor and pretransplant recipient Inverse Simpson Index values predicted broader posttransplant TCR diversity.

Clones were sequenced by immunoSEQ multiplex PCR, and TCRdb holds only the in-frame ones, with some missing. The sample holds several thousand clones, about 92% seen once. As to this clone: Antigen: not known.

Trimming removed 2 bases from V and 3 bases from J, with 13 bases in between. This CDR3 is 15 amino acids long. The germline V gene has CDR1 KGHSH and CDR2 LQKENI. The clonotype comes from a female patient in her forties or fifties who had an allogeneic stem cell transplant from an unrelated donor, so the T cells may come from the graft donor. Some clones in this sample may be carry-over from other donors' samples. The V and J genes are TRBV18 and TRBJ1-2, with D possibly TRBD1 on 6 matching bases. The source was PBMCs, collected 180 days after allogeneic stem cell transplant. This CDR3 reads CASSPIPEGDYGYTF. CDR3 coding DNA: TGTGCCAGCTCACCAATACCTGAGGGGGACTATGGCTACACCTTC.